The rows below give T cell receptor beta chains drawn from one sample of a study of cytomegalovirus exposure and HLA in healthy donors. Sequenced by immunoSEQ multiplex PCR; TCRdb stores in-frame clones only, minus some. The data hold approximately 220,000 clones, with 60% to 85% observed a single time. Sequencing was carried out using PBMCs. These receptors were obtained from a man aged 40-49 years in good health and CMV-seronegative. CDR3s include the opening cysteine and the closing phenylalanine or tryptophan. The order of the fields is D gene, clone size, J gene, V gene, CDR3 DNA, CDR3 protein. D genes are given only for firm matches. Size is stated for part of the rows, as once, few or many counts, or as a class when the clone is expanded.

D gene: TRBD1
clone size: -
J gene: TRBJ2-1
V gene: TRBV9
CDR3 DNA: TGTGCCAGCAGCGTCTACGGGACAGTCAATGAGCAGTTCTTC
CDR3 protein: CASSVYGTVNEQFF

D gene: -
clone size: -
J gene: TRBJ2-3
V gene: TRBV2
CDR3 DNA: TGTGCCAGCAGCCCGGACTATCCGCAGTATTTT
CDR3 protein: CASSPDYPQYF

D gene: TRBD2
clone size: -
J gene: TRBJ2-3
V gene: TRBV19
CDR3 DNA: TGTGCCAGTAGTTCGGGGGGACTCACAGATACGCAGTATTTT
CDR3 protein: CASSSGGLTDTQYF

D gene: TRBD2
clone size: -
J gene: TRBJ2-1
V gene: TRBV7-8
CDR3 DNA: TGTGCCAGCAGCTTCCCGGGACTAGCGGGCCACGCAAGCTCCTACAATGAGCAGTTCTTC
CDR3 protein: CASSFPGLAGHASSYNEQFF

D gene: TRBD2
clone size: -
J gene: TRBJ2-7
V gene: TRBV28
CDR3 DNA: TGTGCCAGCAGTTTATTGCCCGGGACTAGCGGTACCTACGAGCAGTACTTC
CDR3 protein: CASSLLPGTSGTYEQYF

D gene: -
clone size: -
J gene: TRBJ1-5
V gene: TRBV19
CDR3 DNA: TGTGCCAGTAGTATCGATTTGGTCAGGACCCAGCATTTT
CDR3 protein: CASSIDLVRTQHF

D gene: TRBD1
clone size: -
J gene: TRBJ2-7
V gene: TRBV27
CDR3 DNA: TGTGCCAGCAGACCGGACAGGGGTATCGACGAGCAGTACTTC
CDR3 protein: CASRPDRGIDEQYF

D gene: -
clone size: -
J gene: TRBJ1-2
V gene: TRBV4-2
CDR3 DNA: TGTGCCAGCAGCCAAGGAGGAGAGGGAATCTATGGCTACACCTTC
CDR3 protein: CASSQGGEGIYGYTF

D gene: TRBD1
clone size: -
J gene: TRBJ2-3
V gene: TRBV6-5
CDR3 DNA: TGTGCCAGCAGTTCCCGACAGGGGGGAGATACGCAGTATTTT
CDR3 protein: CASSSRQGGDTQYF

D gene: TRBD2
clone size: -
J gene: TRBJ2-7
V gene: TRBV4-2
CDR3 DNA: TGTGCCAGCAGCCAAGATCTAACGGGAGGGGGCGAGCAGTACTTC
CDR3 protein: CASSQDLTGGGEQYF

D gene: TRBD1
clone size: -
J gene: TRBJ2-2
V gene: TRBV19
CDR3 DNA: TGTGCCAGTACCCCGGGACAGACTCTCACCGGGGAGCTGTTTTTT
CDR3 protein: CASTPGQTLTGELFF

D gene: TRBD2
clone size: -
J gene: TRBJ2-3
V gene: TRBV7-3
CDR3 DNA: TGTGCCAGCAGCTGGGAGGGACCAGATACGCAGTATTTT
CDR3 protein: CASSWEGPDTQYF

D gene: -
clone size: -
J gene: TRBJ2-1
V gene: TRBV9
CDR3 DNA: TGTGCCAGCAGCGAGGGCGGACTCTCCTACAATGAGCAGTTCTTC
CDR3 protein: CASSEGGLSYNEQFF

D gene: -
clone size: -
J gene: TRBJ2-1
V gene: TRBV2
CDR3 DNA: TGTGCCAGCAGTGAGACTGAGTGGTCCTACAATGAGCAGTTCTTC
CDR3 protein: CASSETEWSYNEQFF

D gene: -
clone size: -
J gene: TRBJ1-6
V gene: TRBV6-5
CDR3 DNA: TGTGCCAGCAGTCGCAAGGCCCTCGGGGATTCACCCCTCCACTTT
CDR3 protein: CASSRKALGDSPLHF

D gene: TRBD1
clone size: few
J gene: TRBJ2-7
V gene: TRBV30
CDR3 DNA: TGTGCCTGGAGTGTACTTGGCACAGGGGCCTACGAGCAGTACTTC
CDR3 protein: CAWSVLGTGAYEQYF

D gene: TRBD2
clone size: -
J gene: TRBJ2-1
V gene: TRBV28
CDR3 DNA: TGTGCCAGCAGTTCTAGCGGGGTCTCCTACAATGAGCAGTTCTTC
CDR3 protein: CASSSSGVSYNEQFF

D gene: -
clone size: -
J gene: TRBJ2-6
V gene: TRBV7-8
CDR3 DNA: TGTGCCAGCAGTCGTTTAATAGGGGCCAACGTCCTGACTTTC
CDR3 protein: CASSRLIGANVLTF

D gene: -
clone size: -
J gene: TRBJ1-5
V gene: TRBV6-6
CDR3 DNA: TGTGCCAGCAGCCCTCTTAATCAGCCCCAGCATTTT
CDR3 protein: CASSPLNQPQHF

D gene: -
clone size: -
J gene: TRBJ1-2
V gene: TRBV9
CDR3 DNA: TGTGCCAGCAGCGTAGAACCGGGGGGAGGAGATGGCTACACCTTC
CDR3 protein: CASSVEPGGGDGYTF

D gene: TRBD1
clone size: -
J gene: TRBJ1-1
V gene: TRBV7-8
CDR3 DNA: TGTGCCAGCAGCAAGGACAGGGGAATGAACACTGAAGCTTTCTTT
CDR3 protein: CASSKDRGMNTEAFF

D gene: TRBD1
clone size: -
J gene: TRBJ1-5
V gene: TRBV2
CDR3 DNA: TGTGCCAGCAGTGGGACAGGTGAGCAGCCCCAGCATTTT
CDR3 protein: CASSGTGEQPQHF

D gene: TRBD1
clone size: -
J gene: TRBJ1-3
V gene: TRBV19
CDR3 DNA: TGTGCCAGTAGTGACAGGGGGGGTACTGGAAACACCATATATTTT
CDR3 protein: CASSDRGGTGNTIYF